This TCR beta chain was sequenced during a study of OX40 agonist ivuxolimab in advanced cancers. Study-wide background: A history of anti-PD-1, anti-PD-L1 or anti-CTLA-4 therapy was acceptable, and over 30% had some.

CDR1 is LGHNA and CDR2 is YSLEER in the germline V gene. The CDR3 has 13 amino acids. The V end lost 3 bases, the J end lost 4 bases, and 9 bases lay between the germline ends. Assay: immunoSEQ multiplex PCR; the TCRdb copy retains only in-frame clones and omits some. The sample has around 65,000 clones, 90% seen once. General study points: Doses of 0.1 to 3.0 mg/kg were accompanied by clonal expansion of CD4+ and CD8+ blood T cells by week 6. Also present in some nonresponders was a low level of normalized T-cell clonal expansion.

Comments on this clone: Its antigen is unknown.

Blood draws occurred at baseline, cycle 4 day 1, and cycle 7 day 1. Here the sequenced sample was CD4+ or CD8+ T cells sorted from blood, taken in a trial of the OX40 agonist ivuxolimab. V usage is TRBV4-3 and J usage is TRBJ1-2; D is possibly TRBD1 (5 bases). The sequence came from an adult with an advanced solid tumor such as melanoma, head and neck, liver or kidney cancer. CDR3 in DNA: TGCGCCAGCAGCCAGCGAGGGGTCTATGGCTACACCTTC. Translated: CASSQRGVYGYTF.